What follows are 27 T cell receptor beta chains derived from one specimen sequenced in a study of early T cells in non-severe SARS-CoV-2 infection. MiXCR, run by TCRdb on the 5' RACE reads, gives a single entry per CDR3 protein. The sample shows about 80,000 distinct CDR3 sequences, 8.5% to 10% of them seen only once. Sequences were obtained from whole blood. These receptors were obtained from an adult who was a healthcare worker with PCR-confirmed SARS-CoV-2 infection or an uninfected control (not recorded which).

This clonotype occurred many times. The chain employs TRBV6-1 and TRBJ1-3; unclear D gene. The V and J ends lost 4 bases and 3 bases respectively, with 4 bases between them. Germline V gene sequence: CDR1 MNHNS, CDR2 SASEGT. This CDR3 region has 12 residues. The DNA of the CDR3 is TGTGCCAGCAGTGCCAGTGGAAACACCATATATTTT. This sequence encodes CASSASGNTIYF.

This clonotype came up a few times. The chain recombines TRBV9 with TRBJ2-1; TRBD2 agrees at 10 bases. Germline CDR1 SGDLS, CDR2 YYNGEE. Trimming took 0 bases from V and 9 from J; bases not matched to a gene: 9. This CDR3 contains 16 residues. The CDR3 region is CASSVGPSGRNGEQFF. In DNA, the CDR3 is TGTGCCAGCAGCGTAGGGCCTAGCGGGAGAAACGGTGAGCAGTTCTTC.

The table lists this clonotype with many counts. The chain has TRBV2 and TRBJ1-1; D unresolved. CDR1 SNHLY and CDR2 FYNNEI come from the germline V gene. The length of the CDR3 is 15 residues. The V end lost 1 base, the J end lost 5 bases, and 14 bases lay between the germline ends. CDR3 sequence: CASSEGGVIGTEAFF. In DNA form, the CDR3 reads TGTGCCAGCAGTGAAGGTGGCGTTATAGGGACTGAAGCTTTCTTT.

The chain joins TRBV12-3 or TRBV12-4 to TRBJ2-7; 9 nucleotides agree with TRBD2. V shed 5 bases, J shed 4 bases, and the junction held 6 bases outside the gene matches. The CDR3 has 14 amino acids. As DNA, the CDR3 is TGTGCCAGCAGTCCTACGGGACTAGCTTACGAGCAGTACTTC. Protein product: CASSPTGLAYEQYF.

This clonotype was detected ten times or more. This chain uses TRBV27 with TRBJ1-5; 8 bases agree with TRBD1. The V gene end was trimmed by 3 bases and the J gene end by 1 base; junction bases not matched to a gene: 5. The CDR3 is 16 amino acids. Germline values: CDR1 MNHEY, CDR2 SMNVEV (reference sequence). The CDR3 region has the DNA TGTGCCAGCAGTTTCACCGGGACAGGCAGCAATCAGCCCCAGCATTTT. Its protein is CASSFTGTGSNQPQHF.

This clonotype was seen at least ten times. The rearrangement joins TRBV7-9 to TRBJ1-2; D is unresolved. From germline, CDR1 is SEHNR and CDR2 FQNEAQ (reference sequence). The ends were cut back, 3 bases at V and 2 bases at J, with 7 bases in the middle. The CDR3 totals 13 residues. CDR3 in DNA: TGTGCCAGCAGCTTTGGAGTGAACTATGGCTACACCTTC. Its translation is CASSFGVNYGYTF.

The chain is built from TRBV9 and TRBJ2-7; TRBD1 agrees at 7 bases. V shed 8 bases, J shed 3 bases, and the junction held 11 bases outside the gene matches. Germline V gene data show CDR1 as SGDLS and CDR2 as YYNGEE. There are 14 residues in the CDR3. CDR3 amino acids: CARGRRDSHYEQYF. The CDR3 DNA follows: TGTGCCAGGGGACGCCGGGACAGCCACTACGAGCAGTACTTC.

This clonotype was found many times. This rearrangement joins TRBV5-5 to TRBJ2-4, with 7 bases fitting TRBD2. Germline V gene sequence: CDR1 SGHKS, CDR2 YYEKEE (reference sequence). The CDR3 totals 15 residues. With V trimmed by 3 bases and J by 1 base, 4 bases remained unmatched. DNA for the CDR3: TGTGCCAGCAGCTGGGGAGGGGTGGCCAAAAACATTCAGTACTTC. This encodes CASSWGGVAKNIQYF.

This clonotype was observed at least ten times. J is TRBJ2-7 and V is TRBV28; D is uncertain. Germline lookup yields CDR1 MDHEN and CDR2 SYDVKM. The CDR3 is 11 amino acids. V dropped 6 bases and J dropped 4 bases, with 7 bases sitting between them. The CDR3: CASSRQYEQYF. The CDR3, as DNA: TGTGCCAGCAGCCGCCAGTACGAGCAGTACTTC.

There are a few counts of this clonotype. In DNA form, the CDR3 reads TGTGCCAGCATGGTGGGCCCTGGTCGTATCGCCGCAGGGAACACTGAAGCTTTCTTT. It yields the protein CASMVGPGRIAAGNTEAFF. The chain employs TRBV27 and TRBJ1-1; D remains ambiguous. Germline-derived CDR1 and CDR2 are MNHEY and SMNVEV (reference sequence). The length of the CDR3 is 19 residues. Deletions cut 7 bases from V and 1 base from J, with 28 bases between.

This clonotype was recorded at least ten times. The chain combines TRBV27 with TRBJ2-3; 7 nucleotides line up with TRBD1. The germline V gene has CDR1 MNHEY and CDR2 SMNVEV (reference sequence). The CDR3 length is 15 residues. The ends lost 6 bases at V and 3 bases at J; junction bases unmatched: 9. The CDR3 nucleotides read TGTGCCAGCAGCCTGGCGGGCAGGGGGACAGATACGCAGTATTTT. As protein: CASSLAGRGTDTQYF.

This clonotype was seen a handful of times. The rearrangement uses TRBV18 and TRBJ2-2; 10 nucleotides line up with TRBD2. This CDR3 has 16 residues. The trim removed 4 bases at V and 6 bases at J, leaving 8 bases unmatched. Germline-derived CDR1 and CDR2 are KGHSH and LQKENI. CDR3 loop: CASSRSLAGVAGELFF. CDR3 nucleotides: TGTGCCAGCTCACGATCCCTAGCGGGAGTGGCCGGGGAGCTGTTTTTT.

This clonotype came up a few times. The chain recombines TRBV20-1 with TRBJ2-5; 10 bases match TRBD2. The CDR3 totals 15 residues. The ends lost 5 bases at V and 5 bases at J; junction bases unmatched: 11. Per the germline V gene, CDR1 is DFQATT and CDR2 is SNEGSKA (reference sequence). CDR3 nucleotide sequence: TGCAGTGCTTTCCTAGCGGGGGCCGCGTTGGAGACCCAGTACTTC. This translates into CSAFLAGAALETQYF.

The CDR3 region is CASSLGTFFTGELFF. CDR3 coding DNA: TGTGCCAGCAGCCTCGGGACTTTTTTCACCGGGGAGCTGTTTTTT. This chain uses TRBV3-1 with TRBJ2-2; perhaps TRBD2 as D (6 bases). This CDR3 has 15 residues. From germline, CDR1 is LGHDT and CDR2 YNNKEL (reference sequence). V was cut by 4 bases and J by 4 bases, with 13 bases left in between.

This clonotype appeared many times. The chain employs TRBV3-1 and TRBJ1-1; D gene uncertain. Deletions cut 0 bases from V and 10 bases from J, with 9 bases between. This CDR3 region has 12 residues. Germline V lookup: CDR1 LGHDT, CDR2 YNNKEL (reference sequence). In DNA form, the CDR3 reads TGTGCCAGCAGCCAAGAGGGCAGGCGAGCTTTCTTT. Its protein is CASSQEGRRAFF.

In its sample, this clonotype was seen many times. V and J are TRBV11-1 and TRBJ2-4; 10 bases are a match to TRBD1. In germline, CDR1 is SGHAT, CDR2 FQDESV (reference sequence). Unmatched junction bases numbered 7, after V lost 6 bases and J lost 8 bases. The CDR3 totals 14 residues. The CDR3 spells CASRFSGTGDIQYF. The CDR3 DNA follows: TGTGCCAGCAGGTTTTCCGGGACAGGGGACATTCAGTACTTC.

The chain uses TRBV19 and TRBJ2-3; 8 bases fit TRBD2. V was clipped by 6 bases and J by 4 bases; unmatched bases: 9. From germline, CDR1 is LNHDA and CDR2 SQIVND (reference sequence). The CDR3 has 15 residues. CDR3 sequence reads: CASRSQREFADTQYF. The CDR3 nucleotides read TGTGCCAGTAGATCCCAGCGGGAGTTCGCAGATACGCAGTATTTT.

This clonotype has at least ten counts. The rearrangement joins TRBV4-2 to TRBJ2-3; D is possibly TRBD2 (6 bases). Germline lookup yields CDR1 LGHNA and CDR2 YNFKEQ. The CDR3 has 16 amino acids. The germline V and J ends were trimmed by 0 bases and 1 base, with 11 bases remaining between them. CDR3 sequence reads: CASSQDRIAGTDTQYF. Here the CDR3 DNA reads TGTGCCAGCAGCCAAGATCGGATAGCGGGCACAGATACGCAGTATTTT.

This clonotype occurred a few times. The V gene is TRBV19, the J gene TRBJ1-3; 7 positions match TRBD1. Germline CDR1 LNHDA, CDR2 SQIVND (reference sequence). The CDR3 is 15 residues long. Trimming removed 3 bases from V and 0 bases from J; junction bases left unmatched: 2. The CDR3 spells CASSIRTGSGNTIYF. The DNA for the CDR3 is TGTGCCAGTAGTATTCGGACAGGCTCTGGAAACACCATATATTTT.

This clonotype has only a few counts. This chain links TRBV20-1 with TRBJ2-7, with 7 bases aligning to TRBD2. The CDR3 covers 15 residues. Germline CDR1 DFQATT, CDR2 SNEGSKA (reference sequence). The V gene end was trimmed by 2 bases and the J gene end by 2 bases; junction bases not matched to a gene: 9. The CDR3 reads CSARTARLAAYEQYF. The CDR3 nucleotides read TGCAGTGCTAGAACCGCCCGACTAGCCGCCTACGAGCAGTACTTC.

This clonotype has a handful of counts. The CDR3 bases are TGTGCCAGCAGAAGGGAAATAGGAGAGACCCAGTACTTC. Its protein is CASRREIGETQYF. The V and J genes are TRBV28 and TRBJ2-5, with D uncertain. The V end was cut by 6 bases, the J end by 4 bases, with 12 bases between. CDR3 length: 13 amino acids. Germline V lookup: CDR1 MDHEN, CDR2 SYDVKM. The full variable domain, its missing parts supplied by reference TRBV28 and TRBJ2-5, is DVKVTQSSRYLVKRTGEKVFLECVQDMDHENMFWYRQDPGLGLRLIYFSYDVKMKEKGDIPEGYSVSREKKERFSLILESASTNQTSMYLCASRREIGETQYFGPGTRLLVL.

This clonotype was detected a few times. The chain combines TRBV12-3 or TRBV12-4 with TRBJ1-6; weak D call: TRBD1 (5 bases). The ends were cut back, 5 bases at V and 7 bases at J, with 12 bases in the middle. The CDR3 loop spans 14 amino acids. The chain's CDR3 is CASSRDVGNSPLHF. In nucleotides, the CDR3 is TGTGCCAGCAGTCGGGACGTAGGGAATTCACCCCTCCACTTT.

This clonotype showed up just a few times. This chain uses TRBV10-2 with TRBJ2-7, with D maybe TRBD2 (7 bases). CDR3 size: 15 residues. Between the trimmed V and J ends, which lost 2 bases and 0 bases, there was a span of 11 bases. Germline V CDR1 and CDR2: WSHSY, SAAADI. CDR3: CASSEGGAFSYEQYF. CDR3 coding DNA: TGCGCCAGCAGTGAGGGGGGGGCCTTCTCCTACGAGCAGTACTTC.

This sequence joins TRBV10-3 and TRBJ2-2; 12 bases match TRBD2. V lost 11 bases and J lost 0; bases outside the gene matches: 13. Germline V gives CDR1 ENHRY, CDR2 SYGVKD. The CDR3 contains 18 residues. The DNA of the CDR3 is TGTGCCGCCCAACCTAGCGGGGGGGGTCTACCGAACACCGGGGAGCTGTTTTTT. Residues: CAAQPSGGGLPNTGELFF.

This clonotype was seen a few times. The V and J genes are TRBV11-1 and TRBJ2-5; possibly TRBD1 for D (7 bases). The length of the CDR3 is 14 residues. The germline CDR1 and CDR2 sequences are SGHAT and FQDESV (reference sequence). Trimming took 5 bases from V and 2 from J, leaving 12 bases between them. This chain's CDR3 is CASSGGDRQETQYF. CDR3 DNA sequence: TGTGCCAGCAGCGGAGGGGACAGACAAGAGACCCAGTACTTC.

This chain joins TRBV7-3 and TRBJ2-3; D is unclear. CDR1 SGHTA and CDR2 FQGTGA come from the germline V gene. This CDR3 is built from 14 residues. Trimming cost V 6 bases and J 0 bases, with 10 bases left between them. CDR3 amino acids: CASSFSASTDTQYF. In DNA, the CDR3 is TGTGCCAGCAGTTTCTCGGCCAGCACAGATACGCAGTATTTT.

This clonotype was recorded many times. This chain joins TRBV5-1 and TRBJ1-4; weak D call: TRBD1 (5 bases). Trimming removed 3 bases from V and 5 bases from J, with 11 bases in between. CDR1 and CDR2 from the germline V gene are SGHRS and YFSETQ. This CDR3 has 14 residues. CDR3 sequence: CASSSGRQNEKLFF. The CDR3 DNA reads TGCGCCAGCAGCTCGGGACGGCAGAATGAAAAACTGTTTTTT. Drawing the rest from reference TRBV5-1 and TRBJ1-4, the complete variable domain is KAGVTQTPRYLIKTRGQQVTLSCSPISGHRSVSWYQQTPGQGLQFLFEYFSETQRNKGNFPGRFSGRQFSNSRSEMNVSTLELGDSALYLCASSSGRQNEKLFFGSGTQLSVL.